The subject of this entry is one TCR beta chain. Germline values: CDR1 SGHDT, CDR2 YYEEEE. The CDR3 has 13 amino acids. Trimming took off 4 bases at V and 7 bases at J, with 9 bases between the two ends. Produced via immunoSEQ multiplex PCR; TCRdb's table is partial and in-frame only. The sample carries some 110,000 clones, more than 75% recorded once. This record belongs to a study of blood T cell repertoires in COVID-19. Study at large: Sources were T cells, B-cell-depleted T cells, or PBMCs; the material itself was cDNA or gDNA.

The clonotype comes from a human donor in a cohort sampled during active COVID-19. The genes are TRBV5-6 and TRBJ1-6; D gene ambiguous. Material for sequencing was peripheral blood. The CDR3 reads CASSRRVNSPLHF. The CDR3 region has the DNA TGTGCCAGCAGCCGACGGGTAAATTCACCCCTCCACTTT.